The next 11 T cell receptor beta chains were all read from a single sample in a study of response to subunit inactivated influenza vaccine. MiXCR, run by TCRdb on the RT-PCR reads, gives a single entry per CDR3 protein. The sample yields about 570,000 distinct CDR3 sequences, roughly 12% seen once. This same sample was also taken into another study, of T cells expressing NK-cell markers. That paper states: Scientists made TCR beta cDNA using 5'RACE template switching with UMIs.

Sequences were derived from PBMCs from blood, sampled on the day of vaccination. All receptors derive from a man over 45 who received an inactivated influenza vaccine.

In its sample, this clonotype was seen a few times. The CDR3 loop reads CASSETRSGANVLTF. The DNA of the CDR3 is TGTGCCAGCAGTGAAACGCGGTCTGGGGCCAACGTCCTGACTTTC. The chain has TRBV2 and TRBJ2-6; D gene unclear. V was pared by 2 bases and J by 1 base, with 6 bases between. The CDR3 is 15 residues long. Germline values: CDR1 SNHLY, CDR2 FYNNEI. The full variable domain, with the rest looked up from reference TRBV2 and TRBJ2-6, is EPEVTQTPSHQVTQMGQEVILRCVPISNHLYFYWYRQILGQKVEFLVSFYNNEISEKSEIFDDQFSVERPDGSNFTLKIRSTKLEDSAMYFCASSETRSGANVLTFGAGSRLTVL.

This clonotype was found a few times. The chain uses TRBV4-3 and TRBJ2-5; D is uncertain. CDR3 length: 14 amino acids. V was pared by 1 base and J by 5 bases, with 11 bases between. The germline V gene encodes CDR1 LGHNA and CDR2 YSLEER. CDR3 sequence (DNA): TGCGCCAGCAGCCAAGGAGGTGGCAGCGAGACCCAGTACTTC. The encoded protein is CASSQGGGSETQYF.

CDR3 DNA: TGCGCCAGCAGCCAAGAGTGGAGGGGTAATGAGCAGTTCTTC. It translates to CASSQEWRGNEQFF. The chain employs TRBV4-3 and TRBJ2-1, with D possibly being TRBD2 (6 bases). Looked up from germline, CDR1 is LGHNA and CDR2 is YSLEER. This CDR3 spans 14 amino acids. V was cut by 0 bases and J by 7 bases, with 10 bases left in between.

The rearrangement links TRBV24-1 to TRBJ2-5; TRBD1 aligns across 10 bases. The CDR3 is 15 residues long. V was pared by 5 bases and J by 4 bases, with 6 bases of the junction left unmatched. Germline lookup yields CDR1 KGHDR and CDR2 SFDVKD. Written as DNA, the CDR3 is TGTGCCACCAGTGGACAGGGGGCGCAGAGAGAGACCCAGTACTTC. Residues: CATSGQGAQRETQYF.

This clonotype was picked up many times. The chain couples TRBV5-1 to TRBJ2-1; D remains unclear. Trimming took off 0 bases at V and 0 bases at J, with 10 bases between the two ends. The CDR3 length is 16 residues. CDR1 and CDR2 (germline): SGHRS, YFSETQ. CDR3 nucleotide sequence: TGCGCCAGCAGCTTGGGAGGCCTAGGCTCCTACAATGAGCAGTTCTTC. It is translated as CASSLGGLGSYNEQFF.

J is TRBJ2-4 and V is TRBV12-3 or TRBV12-4; 13 bases fit TRBD2. This CDR3 region has 16 residues. V was pared by 5 bases and J by 6 bases, with 7 bases of the junction left unmatched. CDR3 nucleotide sequence: TGTGCCAGCAGTCTCGGACTAGCGGGGGAGGTAAACATTCAGTACTTC. This codes for CASSLGLAGEVNIQYF.

This chain links TRBV18 with TRBJ2-1; 13 bases map to TRBD2. Germline CDR1 KGHSH, CDR2 LQKENI. V gave up 4 bases and J gave up 7 bases; unmatched junction bases: 10. The CDR3 runs 17 residues. In nucleotides, the CDR3 is TGTGCCAGCTCACGGCTCTCCGGGACTAGCGGGACAAATGAGCAGTTCTTC. Amino acid sequence: CASSRLSGTSGTNEQFF.

This clonotype has just a few counts. The chain recombines TRBV12-3 or TRBV12-4 with TRBJ2-6; 8 bases align to TRBD2. The CDR3 is made up of 17 amino acids. The V segment lost 3 bases and the J segment 1 base; nucleotides outside the gene matches: 5. CDR3 coding DNA: TGTGCCAGCAGTTTGGTTAGCGGGATATCTGGGGCCAACGTCCTGACTTTC. Its protein product is CASSLVSGISGANVLTF.

This clonotype occurred a few times. The chain carries TRBV14 and TRBJ2-1, with D tentatively TRBD2 (5 bases). V lost 0 bases to trimming and J lost 2 bases, with 11 bases between them. Germline assignment: CDR1 SGHDN and CDR2 FVKESK. This CDR3 is 16 amino acids long. The CDR3: CASSQDRRSPYNEQFF. CDR3 nucleotide sequence: TGTGCCAGCAGCCAAGATAGGAGGAGTCCCTACAATGAGCAGTTCTTC.

This CDR3 reads CASSFTGGWNEKLFF. The CDR3 coding sequence is TGTGCCAGCAGCTTCACAGGGGGCTGGAATGAAAAACTGTTTTTT. The chain uses TRBV7-2 and TRBJ1-4; 9 nucleotides align to TRBD1. The CDR3 length is 15 residues. The germline V gene has CDR1 SGHTA and CDR2 FQGNSA. Trimming removed 3 bases from V and 5 bases from J; junction bases left unmatched: 4.

This clonotype was counted only a few times. V usage is TRBV7-9 and J usage is TRBJ2-7; perhaps TRBD1 as D (6 bases). Between the trimmed V and J ends, which lost 8 bases and 5 bases, there was a span of 16 bases. The CDR3 is 13 amino acids. Germline loops: CDR1 SEHNR, CDR2 FQNEAQ (reference sequence). The CDR3 DNA reads TGTGCCAGCTCGGTGGGGGCACACGACGAGCAGTACTTC. It is translated as CASSVGAHDEQYF.